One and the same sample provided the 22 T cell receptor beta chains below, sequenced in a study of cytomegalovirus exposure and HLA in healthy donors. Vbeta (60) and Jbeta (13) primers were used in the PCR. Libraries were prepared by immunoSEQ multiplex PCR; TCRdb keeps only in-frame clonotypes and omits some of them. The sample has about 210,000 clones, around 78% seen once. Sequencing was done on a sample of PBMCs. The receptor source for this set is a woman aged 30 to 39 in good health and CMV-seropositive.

CDR3 nucleotide sequence: TGTGCCAGCAGGGAGGGCACTGGAAACACCATATATTTT. Translation gives CASREGTGNTIYF. The chain couples TRBV28 to TRBJ1-3, with D uncertain. Germline CDR1 and CDR2: MDHEN and SYDVKM. V lost 6 bases, J lost 2 bases, and 8 bases lay in between. This CDR3 has 13 residues.

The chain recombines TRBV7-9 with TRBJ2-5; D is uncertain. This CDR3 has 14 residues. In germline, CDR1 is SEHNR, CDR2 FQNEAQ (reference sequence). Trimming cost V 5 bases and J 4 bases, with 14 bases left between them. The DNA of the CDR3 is TGTGCCAGCAGCCTTAAGCCTAGAGGAGAGACCCAGTACTTC. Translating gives CASSLKPRGETQYF.

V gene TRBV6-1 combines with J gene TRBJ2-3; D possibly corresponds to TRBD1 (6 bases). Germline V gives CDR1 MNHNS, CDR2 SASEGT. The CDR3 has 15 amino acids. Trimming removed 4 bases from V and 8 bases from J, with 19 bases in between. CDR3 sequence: CASSGRLGAGGTQYF. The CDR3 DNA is TGTGCCAGCAGTGGGAGGCTGGGGGCTGGTGGTACGCAGTATTTT.

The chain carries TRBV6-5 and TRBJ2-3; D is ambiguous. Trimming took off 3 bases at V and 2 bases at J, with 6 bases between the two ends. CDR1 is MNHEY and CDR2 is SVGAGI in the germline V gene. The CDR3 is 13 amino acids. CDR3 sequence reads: CASSYRVTDTQYF. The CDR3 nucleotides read TGTGCCAGCAGTTATCGTGTCACAGATACGCAGTATTTT.

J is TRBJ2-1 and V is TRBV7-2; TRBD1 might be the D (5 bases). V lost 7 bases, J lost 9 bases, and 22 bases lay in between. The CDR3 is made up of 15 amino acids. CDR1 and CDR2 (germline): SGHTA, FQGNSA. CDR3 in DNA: TGTGCCAGCACCACGGAATGGACGCTGCAGGGTGAGCAGTTCTTC. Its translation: CASTTEWTLQGEQFF. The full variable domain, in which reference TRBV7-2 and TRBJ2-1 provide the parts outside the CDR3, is GAGVSQSPSNKVTEKGKDVELRCDPISGHTALYWYRQSLGQGLEFLIYFQGNSAPDKSGLPSDRFSAERTGGSVSTLTIQRTQQEDSAVYLCASTTEWTLQGEQFFGPGTRLTVL.

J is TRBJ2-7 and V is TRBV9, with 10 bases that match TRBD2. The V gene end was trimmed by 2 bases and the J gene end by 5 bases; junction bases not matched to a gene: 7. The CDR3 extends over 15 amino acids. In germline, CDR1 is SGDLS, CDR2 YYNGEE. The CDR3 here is CASSVGLAGADEQYF. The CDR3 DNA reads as TGTGCCAGCAGCGTCGGGCTAGCGGGAGCCGACGAGCAGTACTTC.

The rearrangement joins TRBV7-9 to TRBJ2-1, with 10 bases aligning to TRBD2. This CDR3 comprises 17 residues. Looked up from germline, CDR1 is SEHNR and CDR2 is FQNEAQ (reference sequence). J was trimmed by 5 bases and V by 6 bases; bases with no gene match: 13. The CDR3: CASRGGASGSIHNEQFF. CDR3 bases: TGTGCCAGCAGAGGGGGGGCTAGCGGGAGTATCCACAATGAGCAGTTCTTC.

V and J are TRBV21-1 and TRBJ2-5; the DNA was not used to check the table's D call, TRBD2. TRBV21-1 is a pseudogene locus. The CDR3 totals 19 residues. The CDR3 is CASSRGLAGGQTYQETQYF. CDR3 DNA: TGTGCCAGCAGCAGGGGACTAGCGGGAGGGCAGACGTACCAAGAGACCCAGTACTTC.

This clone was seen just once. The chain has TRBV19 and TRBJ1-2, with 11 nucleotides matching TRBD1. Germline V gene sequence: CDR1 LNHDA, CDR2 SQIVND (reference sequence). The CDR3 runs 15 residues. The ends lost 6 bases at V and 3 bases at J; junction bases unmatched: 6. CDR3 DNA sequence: TGTGCCAGTAGCCCGGGACAGGGGGATCACTATGGCTACACCTTC. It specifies CASSPGQGDHYGYTF.

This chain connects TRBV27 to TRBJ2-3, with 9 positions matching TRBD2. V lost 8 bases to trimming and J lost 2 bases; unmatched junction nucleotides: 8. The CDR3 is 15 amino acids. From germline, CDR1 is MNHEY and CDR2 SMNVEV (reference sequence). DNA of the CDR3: TGTGCCAGCGCCGCGGGGGGGAGATACACAGATACGCAGTATTTT. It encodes CASAAGGRYTDTQYF.

The CDR3 DNA follows: TGCAGCGCCGGGACAGGGGTTCTTGGCTACACCTTC. Its protein product is CSAGTGVLGYTF. The rearrangement joins TRBV29-1 to TRBJ1-2, with 10 bases identical to TRBD1. The CDR3 extends over 12 amino acids. Losses at the gene ends were 7 bases for V and 7 bases for J; bases not matched to a gene: 6. CDR1 is SQVTM, CDR2 ANQGSEA, per germline. Supplemented by reference TRBV29-1 and TRBJ1-2, the full variable domain reads SAVISQKPSRDICQRGTSLTIQCQVDSQVTMMFWYRQQPGQSLTLIATANQGSEATYESGFVIDKFPISRPNLTFSTLTVSNMSPEDSSIYLCSAGTGVLGYTFGSGTRLTVV.

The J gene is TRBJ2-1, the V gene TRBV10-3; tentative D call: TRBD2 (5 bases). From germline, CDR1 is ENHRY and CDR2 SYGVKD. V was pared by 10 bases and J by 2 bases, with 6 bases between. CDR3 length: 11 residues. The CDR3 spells CANGAYNEQFF. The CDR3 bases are TGTGCCAACGGGGCCTACAATGAGCAGTTCTTC.

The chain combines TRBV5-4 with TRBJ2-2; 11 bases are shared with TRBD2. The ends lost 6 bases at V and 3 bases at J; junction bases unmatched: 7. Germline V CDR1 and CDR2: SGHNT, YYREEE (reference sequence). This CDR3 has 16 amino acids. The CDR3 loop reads CASTSGTSGDTGELFF. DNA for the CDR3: TGTGCCAGCACCTCGGGGACTAGCGGAGACACCGGGGAGCTGTTTTTT.

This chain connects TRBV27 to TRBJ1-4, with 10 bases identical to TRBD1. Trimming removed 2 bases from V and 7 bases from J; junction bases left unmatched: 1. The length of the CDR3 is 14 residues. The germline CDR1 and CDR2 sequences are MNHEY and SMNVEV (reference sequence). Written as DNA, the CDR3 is TGTGCCAGCAGTTTAGGACAGGGGGGTGAAAAACTGTTTTTT. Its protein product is CASSLGQGGEKLFF.

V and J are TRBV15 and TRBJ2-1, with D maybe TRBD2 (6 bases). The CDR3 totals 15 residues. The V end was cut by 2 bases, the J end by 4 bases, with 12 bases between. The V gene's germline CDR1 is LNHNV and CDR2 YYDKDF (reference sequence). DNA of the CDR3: TGTGCCACCAGCAGATCGGGACTCCTTTACAATGAGCAGTTCTTC. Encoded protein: CATSRSGLLYNEQFF.

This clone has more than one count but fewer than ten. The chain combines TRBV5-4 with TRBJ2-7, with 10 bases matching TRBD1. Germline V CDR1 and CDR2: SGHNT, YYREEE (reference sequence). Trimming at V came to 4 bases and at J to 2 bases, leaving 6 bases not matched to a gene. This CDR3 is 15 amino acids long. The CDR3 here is CASSPRGTGAYEQYF. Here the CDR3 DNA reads TGTGCCAGCAGCCCCAGGGGGACAGGGGCCTACGAGCAGTACTTC.

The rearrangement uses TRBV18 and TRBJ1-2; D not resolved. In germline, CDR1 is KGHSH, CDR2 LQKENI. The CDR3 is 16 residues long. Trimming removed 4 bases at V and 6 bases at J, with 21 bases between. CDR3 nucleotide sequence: TGTGCCAGCTCACTCGGAGTCCGGCTCGTCCCGGATGGCTACACCTTC. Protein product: CASSLGVRLVPDGYTF.

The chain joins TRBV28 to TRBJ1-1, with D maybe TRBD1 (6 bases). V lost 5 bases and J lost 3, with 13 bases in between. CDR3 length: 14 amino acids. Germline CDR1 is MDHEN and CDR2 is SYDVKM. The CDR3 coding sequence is TGTGCCAGCAGTCCAACCTACAGGGACACTGAAGCTTTCTTT. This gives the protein CASSPTYRDTEAFF.

In nucleotides, the CDR3 is TGTGCCAGCAGCCTTAAGGAGATCCGCACAGATACGCAGTATTTT. Protein: CASSLKEIRTDTQYF. V gene TRBV5-6 combines with J gene TRBJ2-3; no definite D call. CDR1 and CDR2 from the germline V gene are SGHDT and YYEEEE. The CDR3 extends over 15 amino acids. Trimming pared 4 bases from V and 1 base from J, leaving 13 bases between.

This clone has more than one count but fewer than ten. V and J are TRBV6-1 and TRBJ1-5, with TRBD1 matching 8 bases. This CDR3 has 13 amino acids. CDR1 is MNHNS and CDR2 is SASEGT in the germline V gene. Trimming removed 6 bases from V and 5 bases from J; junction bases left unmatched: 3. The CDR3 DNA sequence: TGTGCCAGCAGCAGACAGGGGTATCAGCCCCAGCATTTT. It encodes CASSRQGYQPQHF.

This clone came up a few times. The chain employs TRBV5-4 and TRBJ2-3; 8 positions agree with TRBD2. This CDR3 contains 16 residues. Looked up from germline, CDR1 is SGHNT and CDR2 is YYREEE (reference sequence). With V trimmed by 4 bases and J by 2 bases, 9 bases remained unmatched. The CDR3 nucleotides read TGTGCCAGCAGCCCCCGCGGGGGGTCCAACACAGATACGCAGTATTTT. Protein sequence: CASSPRGGSNTDTQYF.

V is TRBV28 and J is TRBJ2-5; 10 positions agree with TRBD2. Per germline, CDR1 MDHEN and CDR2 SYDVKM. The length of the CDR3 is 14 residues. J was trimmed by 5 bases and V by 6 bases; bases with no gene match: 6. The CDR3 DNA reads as TGTGCCAGCAGCTCGAGCGGGGGGGTGGAGACCCAGTACTTC. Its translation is CASSSSGGVETQYF. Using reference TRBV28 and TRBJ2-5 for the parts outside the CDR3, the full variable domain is DVKVTQSSRYLVKRTGEKVFLECVQDMDHENMFWYRQDPGLGLRLIYFSYDVKMKEKGDIPEGYSVSREKKERFSLILESASTNQTSMYLCASSSSGGVETQYFGPGTRLLVL.